The TCR beta chain under discussion was sequenced for a study of blood T cell repertoires in COVID-19. The assay was immunoSEQ multiplex PCR, and TCRdb's table has in-frame clones only and misses some. The sample shows under 350,000 clones, more than 85% of them seen only once. Germline V gives CDR1 SGHTS, CDR2 YDEGEE. This CDR3 is built from 16 residues. V dropped 1 base and J dropped 0 bases, with 8 bases sitting between them. The sequence was obtained from a man aged 35-49 years with acute or convalescent COVID-19. Sequenced: peripheral blood. V is TRBV5-8 and J is TRBJ1-6; no definite D call. The CDR3 DNA is TGTGCCAGCAGCTTGTGGCGGAACTCCTATAATTCACCCCTCCACTTT. Its translation is CASSLWRNSYNSPLHF. The full variable domain, rest sourced from reference TRBV5-8 and TRBJ1-6, is EAGVTQSPTHLIKTRGQQATLRCSPISGHTSVYWYQQALGLGLQFLLWYDEGEERNRGNFPPRFSGRQFPNYSSELNVNALELEDSALYLCASSLWRNSYNSPLHFGNGTRLTVT.